The 18 T cell receptor beta chains listed next were all sequenced from one sample in a study of cytomegalovirus exposure and HLA in healthy donors. PCR used 60 Vbeta primers and 13 Jbeta primers. Data came from immunoSEQ multiplex PCR; TCRdb stores just in-frame clones and leaves some out. The table records under 150,000 clones, approximately 85% of them present only once. The sample comprised PBMCs. The receptors were sampled from a woman aged 45-59 years in good health and CMV-seropositive.

The chain links TRBV5-1 to TRBJ2-2, with 14 bases fitting TRBD2. The V gene end was trimmed by 3 bases and the J gene end by 6 bases; junction bases not matched to a gene: 7. CDR1 is SGHRS, CDR2 YFSETQ, per germline. This CDR3 is 17 amino acids long. In nucleotides, the CDR3 is TGCGCCAGCAGCTGGGGACTAGCGGGAGCGGGTGCCGGGGAGCTGTTTTTT. Protein sequence: CASSWGLAGAGAGELFF.

This chain joins TRBV18 and TRBJ1-1; the D is unclear. The CDR3 is 16 residues long. The germline gives CDR1 KGHSH, CDR2 LQKENI. With 4 bases removed from V and 1 base from J, the gap between germline ends came to 16 bases. CDR3 bases: TGTGCCAGCTCACGCCCCGGGTCGGGAGGGAACACTGAAGCTTTCTTT. Its protein is CASSRPGSGGNTEAFF.

This clone occurred once. V is TRBV11-3 and J is TRBJ1-1, with a possible D match to TRBD1 (6 bases). With 5 bases removed from V and 6 bases from J, the gap between germline ends came to 13 bases. The CDR3 extends over 13 amino acids. Per the germline V gene, CDR1 is SGHNT and CDR2 is YENEEA. The CDR3 coding sequence is TGTGCCAGCAGCCAAAGGACAGCGTCTGAAGCTTTCTTT. This sequence encodes CASSQRTASEAFF.

V is TRBV7-8 and J is TRBJ1-5; 9 positions match TRBD1. This CDR3 has 13 residues. Per germline, CDR1 SGHVS and CDR2 FQNEAQ. V lost 6 bases and J lost 6; bases outside the gene matches: 3. The CDR3 sequence: CASSLDRGQPQHF. The CDR3 region has the DNA TGTGCCAGCAGTTTGGACAGGGGTCAGCCCCAGCATTTT.

The rearrangement uses TRBV6-1 and TRBJ2-2, with 7 bases that match TRBD2. The V gene end was trimmed by 6 bases and the J gene end by 2 bases; junction bases not matched to a gene: 3. The CDR3 has 14 amino acids. CDR1 and CDR2 (germline): MNHNS, SASEGT. CDR3 DNA sequence: TGTGCCAGCAGCCGGGGACTAAACACCGGGGAGCTGTTTTTT. Its translation: CASSRGLNTGELFF.

This chain links TRBV6-5 with TRBJ2-1; 9 positions match TRBD1. Germline CDR1 MNHEY, CDR2 SVGAGI. Trimming at V came to 7 bases and at J to 6 bases, leaving 10 bases not matched to a gene. CDR3 length equals 15 residues. In nucleotides, the CDR3 is TGTGCCAGCACCCATACCGGGACAGGGATCAATGAGCAGTTCTTC. Protein sequence: CASTHTGTGINEQFF.

The J gene is TRBJ2-7, the V gene TRBV28; TRBD2 agrees at 11 bases. CDR3 length equals 20 residues. CDR1 and CDR2 from the germline V gene are MDHEN and SYDVKM. After removal of 4 bases from V and 2 bases from J, the junction contained 19 bases not matched to a gene. The CDR3 bases are TGTGCCAGCAGTTCAACTACTAGCGGGAGACCCCTTGGGGGAACCTACGAGCAGTACTTC. Translating it yields CASSSTTSGRPLGGTYEQYF.

The rearrangement uses TRBV27 and TRBJ2-1; 7 nucleotides match TRBD2. The junction had 7 bases not matched to a gene; V was cut back by 4 bases and J by 7 bases. Germline CDR1 MNHEY, CDR2 SMNVEV (reference sequence). CDR3 length: 14 amino acids. The CDR3 is CASSWLAGENEQFF. DNA for the CDR3: TGTGCCAGCAGTTGGTTGGCGGGAGAGAATGAGCAGTTCTTC.

This chain joins TRBV7-6 and TRBJ1-1; D uncertain. Trimming stripped 2 bases from V and 6 bases from J, with 7 bases between. The CDR3 runs to 12 residues. CDR1 SGHVS and CDR2 FNYEAQ come from the germline V gene. Here the CDR3 DNA reads TGTGCCAGCAGCTTAAACGGAGCTGAAGCTTTCTTT. Amino acids: CASSLNGAEAFF.

This clone appeared once. The chain couples TRBV30 to TRBJ1-2; 10 positions match TRBD1. V lost 2 bases to trimming and J lost 8 bases; unmatched junction nucleotides: 5. The CDR3 is 13 amino acids. The germline V gene encodes CDR1 GTSNPN and CDR2 SVGIG (reference sequence). The CDR3 coding sequence is TGTGCCTGGAGTCCCGGGACAGGGGTGGGCTACACCTTC. It specifies CAWSPGTGVGYTF.

The V call is TRBV19, the J call TRBJ2-6; 7 nucleotides agree with TRBD1. The CDR3 sequence is 16 residues long. Germline values: CDR1 LNHDA, CDR2 SQIVND (reference sequence). The V and J ends lost 4 bases and 0 bases, in that order; junction bases with no gene match: 3. In DNA, the CDR3 is TGTGCCAGTAGTAGGGACAGTTACTCTGGGGCCAACGTCCTGACTTTC. Its translation is CASSRDSYSGANVLTF.

The rearrangement uses TRBV5-4 and TRBJ2-5, with no clear D. Per germline, CDR1 SGHNT and CDR2 YYREEE (reference sequence). CDR3 length: 11 residues. The ends were cut back, 3 bases at V and 7 bases at J, with 7 bases in the middle. CDR3 coding DNA: TGTGCCAGCAGCTCTAGAGGGACCCAGTACTTC. Protein sequence: CASSSRGTQYF.

This chain's CDR3 is CSVLNQQGTPEAFF. The CDR3 DNA is TGCAGCGTTCTAAATCAACAGGGGACCCCTGAAGCTTTCTTT. The chain has TRBV29-1 and TRBJ1-1; 7 nucleotides match TRBD1. Germline CDR1 and CDR2: SQVTM and ANQGSEA. V shed 5 bases and J 6 bases; nucleotides not matched to a gene: 12. This CDR3 has 14 amino acids. Full variable domain (outside the CDR3, taken from reference TRBV29-1 and TRBJ1-1): SAVISQKPSRDICQRGTSLTIQCQVDSQVTMMFWYRQQPGQSLTLIATANQGSEATYESGFVIDKFPISRPNLTFSTLTVSNMSPEDSSIYLCSVLNQQGTPEAFFGQGTRLTVV.

The chain couples TRBV30 to TRBJ2-7, with TRBD2 matching over 9 bases. The J segment lost 4 bases and the V segment lost 3 bases, leaving 4 bases of the junction unmatched. Germline values: CDR1 GTSNPN, CDR2 SVGIG (reference sequence). The CDR3 is 13 residues long. The DNA of the CDR3 is TGTGCCTGGAGCAGCGGGAGGCAGTACGAGCAGTACTTC. Amino acid sequence: CAWSSGRQYEQYF.

This clone has just a few counts. V is TRBV18 and J is TRBJ1-1; D not resolved. The CDR3 consists of 14 residues. Between the trimmed V and J ends, which lost 3 bases and 3 bases, there was a span of 11 bases. Germline CDR1 and CDR2: KGHSH and LQKENI. The CDR3 DNA sequence: TGTGCCAGCTCACCGTCCTTTGAGGACACTGAAGCTTTCTTT. As protein: CASSPSFEDTEAFF.

The V call is TRBV7-8, the J call TRBJ2-5; 11 nucleotides align to TRBD2. CDR1 is SGHVS and CDR2 is FQNEAQ in the germline V gene. J lost 4 bases, V lost 5 bases, and 6 bases had no gene match. The CDR3 totals 15 residues. The CDR3 loop reads CASSPLAGGRETQYF. The CDR3 region has the DNA TGTGCCAGCAGCCCCTTAGCGGGGGGGCGAGAGACCCAGTACTTC.

The chain recombines TRBV5-5 with TRBJ2-7; D gene unclear. Per the germline V gene, CDR1 is SGHKS and CDR2 is YYEKEE (reference sequence). The CDR3 runs 14 residues. The V and J ends lost 1 base and 0 bases respectively, with 8 bases between them. CDR3 sequence: CASSLRTGSYEQYF. In DNA, the CDR3 is TGTGCCAGCAGCTTGCGAACGGGCTCCTACGAGCAGTACTTC.

The chain links TRBV11-3 to TRBJ2-3, with TRBD2 matching 8 bases. The germline gives CDR1 SGHNT, CDR2 YENEEA. CDR3 length: 14 amino acids. Germline trimming cut 3 bases from V and 1 base from J; bases unmatched to any gene: 0. CDR3 DNA: TGTGCCAGCAGCTTTAGCGGGGGCACAGATACGCAGTATTTT. It yields the protein CASSFSGGTDTQYF.